This is a list of T cell receptor beta chains from one sample in a study of blood T cell repertoires in COVID-19. Method: immunoSEQ multiplex PCR; TCRdb's copy keeps in-frame clones and lacks some. The sample consists of some 510,000 clones, roughly 90% of them appearing once. Input material: PBMCs or T cells enriched from blood (not recorded which). These receptor sequences come from a middle-aged woman who had recovered from COVID-19. The CDR3 runs from the conserved cysteine through the conserved F or W. A D gene is named only where the DNA matches it firmly.

V gene: TRBV27
D gene: TRBD1
J gene: TRBJ2-7
CDR3 protein: CASSLLTGGSYEQYF
CDR3 DNA: TGTGCCAGCAGTCTACTGACAGGGGGCTCCTACGAGCAGTACTTC

V gene: TRBV21-1
D gene: NA
J gene: TRBJ2-1
CDR3 protein: CASSLGQFF
CDR3 DNA: TGTGCCAGCAGCCTAGGGCAGTTCTTC

V gene: TRBV9
D gene: TRBD2
J gene: TRBJ2-5
CDR3 protein: CASSVETGLGGETQYF
CDR3 DNA: TGTGCCAGCAGCGTAGAAACGGGACTAGGGGGAGAGACCCAGTACTTC

V gene: TRBV9
D gene: NA
J gene: TRBJ2-2
CDR3 protein: CASSVDGGSLELFF
CDR3 DNA: TGTGCCAGCAGCGTAGACGGAGGAAGCCTGGAGCTGTTTTTT

V gene: TRBV30
D gene: TRBD1
J gene: TRBJ2-7
CDR3 protein: CAWTRGPGEQYF
CDR3 DNA: TGTGCCTGGACGAGGGGGCCGGGGGAGCAGTACTTC

V gene: TRBV10-2
D gene: NA
J gene: TRBJ1-1
CDR3 protein: CASRSGFQNTEAFF
CDR3 DNA: TGCGCCAGCAGATCAGGGTTTCAGAACACTGAAGCTTTCTTT

V gene: TRBV5-4
D gene: TRBD2
J gene: TRBJ2-5
CDR3 protein: CASSSGLAAKETQYF
CDR3 DNA: TGTGCCAGCAGCTCGGGACTAGCGGCAAAAGAGACCCAGTACTTC

V gene: TRBV10-3
D gene: NA
J gene: TRBJ1-1
CDR3 protein: CAISDRQLNTEAFF
CDR3 DNA: TGTGCCATCAGTGACAGGCAGCTGAACACTGAAGCTTTCTTT

V gene: TRBV7-2
D gene: TRBD2
J gene: TRBJ2-1
CDR3 protein: CASSRRLAGGPEQFF
CDR3 DNA: TGTGCCAGCAGCCGCAGACTAGCGGGAGGTCCTGAGCAGTTCTTC

V gene: TRBV18
D gene: NA
J gene: TRBJ2-7
CDR3 protein: CASSPPSGRSYEQYF
CDR3 DNA: TGTGCCAGCTCACCACCTTCAGGGAGGTCCTACGAGCAGTACTTC

V gene: TRBV28
D gene: NA
J gene: TRBJ2-1
CDR3 protein: CASRPTYNEQFF
CDR3 DNA: TGTGCCAGCAGACCTACCTACAATGAGCAGTTCTTC

V gene: TRBV15
D gene: NA
J gene: TRBJ2-3
CDR3 protein: CATSRVRTSTDTQYF
CDR3 DNA: TGTGCCACCAGCAGAGTACGGACTAGCACAGATACGCAGTATTTT

V gene: TRBV5-4
D gene: TRBD2
J gene: TRBJ2-3
CDR3 protein: CASRRGGTSVTTDTQYF
CDR3 DNA: TGTGCCAGCAGACGAGGGGGGACTAGCGTGACGACAGATACGCAGTATTTT

V gene: TRBV5-5
D gene: NA
J gene: TRBJ1-5
CDR3 protein: CASSLDGAGYSNQPQHF
CDR3 DNA: TGTGCCAGCAGCTTGGATGGGGCGGGATATAGCAATCAGCCCCAGCATTTT